This TCR beta chain was captured by sequencing in a study of blood T cells in healthy people across ages. The V end was cut by 0 bases, the J end by 8 bases, with 10 bases between. CDR3 length: 13 amino acids. CDR1 is SEHNR and CDR2 is FQNEAQ in the germline V gene (reference sequence). A second PCR, run for roughly 7 to 11 cycles, used a sample-barcoded 5' primer plus a J-beta primer mix. No fewer than 2.5 million CDR3-containing paired-end reads came from each sample. TCRdb passed the 5' RACE reads through MiXCR, listing each CDR3 protein once. Here the sample spans some 1.5 million distinct CDR3 sequences, about 28% being singletons.

This sequence was found in a woman younger than 45 in good health. Sequenced: blood. The V gene is TRBV7-9, the J gene TRBJ1-2; D ambiguous. The CDR3, as DNA: TGTGCCAGCAGCTTAGCATCAGAACGGGGCTACACCTTC. Encoded protein: CASSLASERGYTF.